Listed here is a single T cell receptor beta chain. These data come from a study of CD8 T cells in Susac syndrome. With random hexamers, reverse transcription was performed on roughly 0.45 to 1 ug of RNA. TCRdb used MiXCR to reprocess the immunoSEQ multiplex PCR reads, holding one entry per CDR3 protein. The table lists some 150,000 distinct CDR3 sequences, 85% to 95% of them singletons. Germline V gene data show CDR1 as SGDLS and CDR2 as YYNGEE. Trimming cost V 4 bases and J 6 bases; bases outside gene matches: 5. This CDR3 has 14 amino acids. Sequencing was carried out using CD8+ T cells from PBMCs. The V gene is TRBV9, the J gene TRBJ1-5, with 9 bases identical to TRBD1. The TCR sequence derives from a human donor with multiple sclerosis. The CDR3, as DNA: TGTGCCAGCAGCACCGGGGACAGGGCTCAGCCCCAGCATTTT. This gives the protein CASSTGDRAQPQHF.